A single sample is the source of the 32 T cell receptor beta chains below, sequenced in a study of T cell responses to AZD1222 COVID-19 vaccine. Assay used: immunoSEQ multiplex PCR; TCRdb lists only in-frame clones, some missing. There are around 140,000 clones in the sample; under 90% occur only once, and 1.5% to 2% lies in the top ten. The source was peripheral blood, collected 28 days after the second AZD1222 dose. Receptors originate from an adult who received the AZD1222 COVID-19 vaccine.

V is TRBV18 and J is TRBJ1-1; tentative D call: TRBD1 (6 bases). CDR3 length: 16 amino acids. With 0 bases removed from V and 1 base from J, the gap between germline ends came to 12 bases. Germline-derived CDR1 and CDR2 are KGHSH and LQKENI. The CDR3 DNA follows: TGTGCCAGCTCACCACCACTAAGGACAGAGAACACTGAAGCTTTCTTT. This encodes CASSPPLRTENTEAFF.

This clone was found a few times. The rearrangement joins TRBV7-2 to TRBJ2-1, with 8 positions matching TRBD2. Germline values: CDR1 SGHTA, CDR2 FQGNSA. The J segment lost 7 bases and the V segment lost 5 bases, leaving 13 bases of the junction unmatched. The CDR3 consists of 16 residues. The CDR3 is CASSGDAGTRRNEQFF. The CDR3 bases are TGTGCCAGCAGCGGGGACGCCGGGACTAGGAGGAATGAGCAGTTCTTC. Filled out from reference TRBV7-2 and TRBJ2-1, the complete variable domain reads GAGVSQSPSNKVTEKGKDVELRCDPISGHTALYWYRQSLGQGLEFLIYFQGNSAPDKSGLPSDRFSAERTGGSVSTLTIQRTQQEDSAVYLCASSGDAGTRRNEQFFGPGTRLTVL.

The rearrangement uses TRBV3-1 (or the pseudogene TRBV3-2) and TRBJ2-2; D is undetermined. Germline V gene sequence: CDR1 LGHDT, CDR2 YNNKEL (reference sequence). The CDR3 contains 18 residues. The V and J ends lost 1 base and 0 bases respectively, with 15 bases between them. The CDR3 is CASSQVHPRTANTGELFF. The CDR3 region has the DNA TGTGCCAGCAGCCAAGTTCACCCGAGGACGGCGAACACCGGGGAGCTGTTTTTT.

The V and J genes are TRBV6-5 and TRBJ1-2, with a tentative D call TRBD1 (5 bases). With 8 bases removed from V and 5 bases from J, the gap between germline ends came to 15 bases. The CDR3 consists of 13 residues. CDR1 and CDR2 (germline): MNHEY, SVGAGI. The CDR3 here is CASLGQSGYGYTF. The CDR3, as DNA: TGTGCCAGCCTTGGGCAATCAGGGTATGGCTACACCTTC.

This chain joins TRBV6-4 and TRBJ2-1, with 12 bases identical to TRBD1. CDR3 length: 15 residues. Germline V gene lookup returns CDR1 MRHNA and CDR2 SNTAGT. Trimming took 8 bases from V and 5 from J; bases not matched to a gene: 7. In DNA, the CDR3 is TGTGCCAGCGGCTCGGGGACAGGGGGCCACAATGAGCAGTTCTTC. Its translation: CASGSGTGGHNEQFF.

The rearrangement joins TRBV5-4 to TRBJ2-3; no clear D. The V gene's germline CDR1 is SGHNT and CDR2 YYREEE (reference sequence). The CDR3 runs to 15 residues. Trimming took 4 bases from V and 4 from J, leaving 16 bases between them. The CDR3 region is CASSLVGGRSDTQYF. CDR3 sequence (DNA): TGTGCCAGCAGCCTCGTTGGTGGCAGGTCAGATACGCAGTATTTT.

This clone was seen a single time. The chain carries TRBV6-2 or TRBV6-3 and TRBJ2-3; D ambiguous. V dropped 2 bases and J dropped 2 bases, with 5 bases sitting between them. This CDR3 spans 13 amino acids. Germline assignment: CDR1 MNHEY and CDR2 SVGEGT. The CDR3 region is CASSYRTTDTQYF. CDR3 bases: TGTGCCAGCAGTTACAGAACCACAGATACGCAGTATTTT.

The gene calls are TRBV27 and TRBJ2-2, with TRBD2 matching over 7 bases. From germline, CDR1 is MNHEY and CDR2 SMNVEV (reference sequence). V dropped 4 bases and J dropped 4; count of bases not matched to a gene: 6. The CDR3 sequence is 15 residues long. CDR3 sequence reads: CASSSLGGTTGELFF. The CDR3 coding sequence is TGTGCCAGCAGTTCCCTCGGGGGGACCACCGGGGAGCTGTTTTTT.

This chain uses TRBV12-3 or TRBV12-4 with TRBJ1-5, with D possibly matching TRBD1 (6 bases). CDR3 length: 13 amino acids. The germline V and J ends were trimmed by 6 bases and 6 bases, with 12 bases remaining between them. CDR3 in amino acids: CASSLQGPQPQHF. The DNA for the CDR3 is TGTGCCAGCAGCCTACAGGGACCTCAGCCCCAGCATTTT.

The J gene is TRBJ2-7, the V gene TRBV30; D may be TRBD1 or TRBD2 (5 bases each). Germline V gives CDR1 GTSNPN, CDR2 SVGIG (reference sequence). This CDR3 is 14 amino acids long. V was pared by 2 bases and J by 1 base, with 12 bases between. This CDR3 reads CAWSIRGTSYEQYF. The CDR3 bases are TGTGCCTGGAGTATCCGGGGCACTTCCTACGAGCAGTACTTC.

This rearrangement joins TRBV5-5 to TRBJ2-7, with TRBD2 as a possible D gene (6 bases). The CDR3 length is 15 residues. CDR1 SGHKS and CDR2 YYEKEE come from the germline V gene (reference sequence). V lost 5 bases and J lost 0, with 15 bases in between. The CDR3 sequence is CASSPTSFSSYEQYF. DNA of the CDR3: TGTGCCAGCAGTCCTACTAGCTTTAGCTCCTACGAGCAGTACTTC.

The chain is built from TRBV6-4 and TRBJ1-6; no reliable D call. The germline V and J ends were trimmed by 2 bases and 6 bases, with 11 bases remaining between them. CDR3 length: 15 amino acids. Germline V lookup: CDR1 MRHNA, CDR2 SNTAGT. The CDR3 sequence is CASSDAGGSNSPLHF. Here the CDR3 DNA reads TGTGCCAGCAGTGACGCGGGAGGTAGTAATTCACCCCTCCACTTT.

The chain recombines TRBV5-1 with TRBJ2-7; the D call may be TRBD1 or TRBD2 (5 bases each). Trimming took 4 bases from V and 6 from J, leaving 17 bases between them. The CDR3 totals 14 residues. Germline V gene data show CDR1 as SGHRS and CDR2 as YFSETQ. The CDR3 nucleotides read TGCGCCAGCAGCCTAGGGACGGATTCGGGCGAGCAGTACTTC. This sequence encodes CASSLGTDSGEQYF.

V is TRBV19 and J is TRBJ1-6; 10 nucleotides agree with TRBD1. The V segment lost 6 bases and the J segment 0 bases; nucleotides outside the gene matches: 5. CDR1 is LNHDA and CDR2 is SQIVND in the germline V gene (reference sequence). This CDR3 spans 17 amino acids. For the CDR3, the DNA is TGTGCCAGTAGCGGCCGGGACAGGGGCTCCTATAATTCACCCCTCCACTTT. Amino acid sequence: CASSGRDRGSYNSPLHF.

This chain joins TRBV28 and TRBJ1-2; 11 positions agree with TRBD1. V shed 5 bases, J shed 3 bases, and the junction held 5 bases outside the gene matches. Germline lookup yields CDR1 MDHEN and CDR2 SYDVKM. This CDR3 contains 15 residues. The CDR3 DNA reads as TGTGCCAGCAGTCCGAGGACAGGGGGCCACTATGGCTACACCTTC. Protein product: CASSPRTGGHYGYTF.

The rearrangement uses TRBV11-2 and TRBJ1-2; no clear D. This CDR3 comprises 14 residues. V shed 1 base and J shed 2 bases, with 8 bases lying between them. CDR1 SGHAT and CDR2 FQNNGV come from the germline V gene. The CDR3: CASSLAGSNYGYTF. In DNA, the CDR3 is TGTGCCAGCAGCTTAGCGGGTTCCAACTATGGCTACACCTTC.

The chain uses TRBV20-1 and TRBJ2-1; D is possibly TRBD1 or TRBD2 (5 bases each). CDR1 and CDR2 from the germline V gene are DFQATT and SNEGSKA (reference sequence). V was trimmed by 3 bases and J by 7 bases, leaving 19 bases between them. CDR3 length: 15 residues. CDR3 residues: CSASGRPGTPNEQFF. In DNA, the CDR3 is TGCAGTGCTAGTGGAAGGCCCGGGACCCCTAATGAGCAGTTCTTC.

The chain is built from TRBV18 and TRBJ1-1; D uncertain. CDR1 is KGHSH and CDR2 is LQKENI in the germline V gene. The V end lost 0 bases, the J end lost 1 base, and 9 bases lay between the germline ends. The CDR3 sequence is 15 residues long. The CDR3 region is CASSPPRGSNTEAFF. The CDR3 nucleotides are TGTGCCAGCTCACCACCGAGAGGGTCGAACACTGAAGCTTTCTTT.

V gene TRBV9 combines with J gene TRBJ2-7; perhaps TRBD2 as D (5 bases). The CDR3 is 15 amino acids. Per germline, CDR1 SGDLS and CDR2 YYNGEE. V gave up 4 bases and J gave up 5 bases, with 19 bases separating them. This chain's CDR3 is CASSPLDGTRHEQYF. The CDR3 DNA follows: TGTGCCAGCAGCCCACTTGACGGTACTAGGCACGAGCAGTACTTC.

CDR3 bases: TGCGCCAGCAGCTTATCAGGACTAGCGGTGACAGATACGCAGTATTTT. Encoded protein: CASSLSGLAVTDTQYF. This chain links TRBV5-1 with TRBJ2-3; 10 nucleotides line up with TRBD2. CDR3 length equals 16 residues. The germline CDR1 and CDR2 sequences are SGHRS and YFSETQ. Trimming removed 2 bases from V and 3 bases from J; junction bases left unmatched: 6.

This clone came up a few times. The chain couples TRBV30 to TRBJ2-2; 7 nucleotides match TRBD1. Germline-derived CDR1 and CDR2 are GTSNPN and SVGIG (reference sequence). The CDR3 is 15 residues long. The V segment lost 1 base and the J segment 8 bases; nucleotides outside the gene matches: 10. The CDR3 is CAWSDLMTGTGELFF. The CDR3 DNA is TGTGCCTGGAGTGACCTGATGACAGGGACGGGGGAGCTGTTTTTT.

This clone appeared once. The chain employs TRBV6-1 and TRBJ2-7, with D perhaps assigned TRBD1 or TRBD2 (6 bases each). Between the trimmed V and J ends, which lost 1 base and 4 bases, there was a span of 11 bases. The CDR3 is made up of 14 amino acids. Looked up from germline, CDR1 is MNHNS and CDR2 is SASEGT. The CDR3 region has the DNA TGTGCCAGCAGTGAAGGGGGGGCAAAGTACGAGCAGTACGTC. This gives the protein CASSEGGAKYEQYV.

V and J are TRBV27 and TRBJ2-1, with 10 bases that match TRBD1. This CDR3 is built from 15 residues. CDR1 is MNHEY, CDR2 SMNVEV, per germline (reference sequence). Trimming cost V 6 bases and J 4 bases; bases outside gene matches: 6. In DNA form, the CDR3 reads TGTGCCAGCAGCCCCGGGACAGGGGCGTACAATGAGCAGTTCTTC. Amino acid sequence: CASSPGTGAYNEQFF.

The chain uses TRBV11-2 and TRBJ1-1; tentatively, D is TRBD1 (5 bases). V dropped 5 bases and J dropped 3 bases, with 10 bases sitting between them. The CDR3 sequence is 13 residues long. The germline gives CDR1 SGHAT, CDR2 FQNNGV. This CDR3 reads CASSRGPYTEAFF. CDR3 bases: TGTGCCAGCAGCAGGGGTCCCTACACTGAAGCTTTCTTT.

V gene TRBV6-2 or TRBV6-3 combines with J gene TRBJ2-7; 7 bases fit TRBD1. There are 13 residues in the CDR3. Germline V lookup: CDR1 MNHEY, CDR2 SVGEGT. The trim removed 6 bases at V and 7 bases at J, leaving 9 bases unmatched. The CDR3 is CASSPDRVGEQYV. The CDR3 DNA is TGTGCCAGCAGCCCCGACAGGGTGGGAGAGCAGTACGTC.

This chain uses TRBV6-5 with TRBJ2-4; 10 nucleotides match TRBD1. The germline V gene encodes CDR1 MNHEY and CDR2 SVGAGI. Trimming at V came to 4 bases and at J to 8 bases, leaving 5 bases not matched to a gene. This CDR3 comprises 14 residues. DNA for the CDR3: TGTGCCAGCAGTTCGACAGGGGGCGGGTACATTCAGTACTTC. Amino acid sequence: CASSSTGGGYIQYF.

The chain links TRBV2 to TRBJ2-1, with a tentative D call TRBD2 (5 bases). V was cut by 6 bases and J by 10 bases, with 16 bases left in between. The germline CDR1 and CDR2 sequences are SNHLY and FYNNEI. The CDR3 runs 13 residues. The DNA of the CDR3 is TGTGCCAGCAGCCGGGTCGGAGAGGGAGAGCAGTTCTTC. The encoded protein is CASSRVGEGEQFF.

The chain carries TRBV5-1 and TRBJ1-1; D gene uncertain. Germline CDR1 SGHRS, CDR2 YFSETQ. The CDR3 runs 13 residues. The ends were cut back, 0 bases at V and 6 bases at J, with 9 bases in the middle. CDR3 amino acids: CASSLDGWAEAFF. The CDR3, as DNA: TGCGCCAGCAGCTTGGATGGGTGGGCTGAAGCTTTCTTT.

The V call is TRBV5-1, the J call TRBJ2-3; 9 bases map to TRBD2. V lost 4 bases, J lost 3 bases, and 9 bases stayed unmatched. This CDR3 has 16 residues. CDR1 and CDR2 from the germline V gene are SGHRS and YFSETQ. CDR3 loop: CASSRGSGSGTDTQYF. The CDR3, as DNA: TGCGCCAGCAGCCGAGGTAGCGGGAGTGGGACAGATACGCAGTATTTT.

The CDR3 loop reads CASSFSRSPLHF. CDR3 sequence (DNA): TGTGCCAGCAGCTTTAGTCGGTCACCCCTCCACTTT. The rearrangement uses TRBV3-1 (or the pseudogene TRBV3-2) and TRBJ1-6; D gene uncertain. The V and J ends lost 5 bases and 10 bases respectively, with 9 bases between them. The CDR3 sequence is 12 residues long. Germline V gene lookup returns CDR1 LGHDT and CDR2 YNNKEL (reference sequence).

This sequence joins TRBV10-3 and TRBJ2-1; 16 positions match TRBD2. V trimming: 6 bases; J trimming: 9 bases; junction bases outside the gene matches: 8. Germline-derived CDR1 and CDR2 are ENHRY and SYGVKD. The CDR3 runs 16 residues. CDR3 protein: CAIRKGLAGGLSEQFF. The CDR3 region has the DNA TGTGCCATCAGGAAGGGACTAGCGGGGGGGCTGTCTGAGCAGTTCTTC.

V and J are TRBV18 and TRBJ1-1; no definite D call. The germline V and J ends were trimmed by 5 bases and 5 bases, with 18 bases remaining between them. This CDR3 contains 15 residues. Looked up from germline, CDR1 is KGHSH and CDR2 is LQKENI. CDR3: CASSALGGSGTEAFF. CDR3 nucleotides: TGTGCCAGCTCAGCCCTCGGAGGGTCGGGGACTGAAGCTTTCTTT.